Presented here are 23 T cell receptor beta chains from one specimen sequenced in a study of blood T cell repertoires in COVID-19. The method was immunoSEQ multiplex PCR; TCRdb's version includes in-frame clones alone and lacks a portion of them. This table has tens of thousands of clones, 80% to 90% appearing once. The sample comprised peripheral blood. The origin of the receptors is a woman in her 70s with acute or convalescent COVID-19.

This chain links TRBV7-9 with TRBJ1-2; TRBD1 aligns across 7 bases. The CDR3 covers 14 residues. Losses at the gene ends were 5 bases for V and 3 bases for J; bases not matched to a gene: 6. Germline values: CDR1 SEHNR, CDR2 FQNEAQ (reference sequence). CDR3 DNA: TGTGCCAGCAGCACCCGACAGGGACACTATGGCTACACCTTC. Residues: CASSTRQGHYGYTF.

This chain uses TRBV24-1 with TRBJ1-1, with no clear D. V gave up 4 bases and J gave up 4 bases, with 3 bases separating them. CDR3 length: 11 amino acids. Germline V gives CDR1 KGHDR, CDR2 SFDVKD. The chain's CDR3 is CATSDLTEAFF. The CDR3 DNA sequence: TGTGCCACCAGTGACCTCACTGAAGCTTTCTTT.

This chain joins TRBV4-1 and TRBJ2-1; perhaps TRBD2 as D (6 bases). The CDR3 spans 14 residues. The germline V and J ends were trimmed by 5 bases and 6 bases, with 14 bases remaining between them. The germline V gene has CDR1 MGHRA and CDR2 YSYEKL. The CDR3 protein is CASSVRDSVNEQFF. The CDR3, as DNA: TGCGCCAGCAGCGTCCGGGACTCCGTCAATGAGCAGTTCTTC.

A word on this clone: Sequence at one end of the junction differs from germline and may be a read error. This rearrangement joins TRBV12-3 or TRBV12-4 to TRBJ2-7; D is ambiguous. The CDR3 loop spans 12 amino acids. The CDR3 protein is CASSEQQMFPAF. In DNA, the CDR3 is TGTGCCAGCAGCGAGCAACAGATGTTCCCCGCCTTC.

V gene TRBV6-5 combines with J gene TRBJ2-7, with D hard to call. V lost 8 bases and J lost 0, with 8 bases in between. This CDR3 region has 12 residues. The V gene's germline CDR1 is MNHEY and CDR2 SVGAGI. The CDR3 sequence: CASWAGSYEQYF. CDR3 coding DNA: TGTGCCAGCTGGGCAGGCTCCTACGAGCAGTACTTC.

The chain uses TRBV5-4 and TRBJ2-7, with a possible D match to TRBD1 (6 bases). There are 14 residues in the CDR3. CDR1 SGHNT and CDR2 YYREEE come from the germline V gene (reference sequence). V was clipped by 3 bases and J by 5 bases, with 15 bases between them. CDR3 bases: TGTGCCAGCAGCTCCAAGACAGGTCAGGACGAGCAGTACTTC. This translates into CASSSKTGQDEQYF.

This clone was observed once. V usage is TRBV7-8 and J usage is TRBJ2-5; D might be TRBD1 (5 bases). The germline V and J ends were trimmed by 3 bases and 4 bases, with 12 bases remaining between them. Germline assignment: CDR1 SGHVS and CDR2 FQNEAQ. The CDR3 is made up of 14 amino acids. CDR3 sequence reads: CASSFRASPETQYF. The CDR3, as DNA: TGTGCCAGCAGCTTCAGGGCCAGTCCAGAGACCCAGTACTTC.

This chain connects TRBV5-1 to TRBJ2-1; 7 nucleotides match TRBD2. CDR1 is SGHRS, CDR2 YFSETQ, per germline. CDR3 length: 15 amino acids. J lost 2 bases, V lost 2 bases, and 4 bases had no gene match. The CDR3 is CASSLGAGAYNEQFF. For the CDR3, the DNA is TGCGCCAGCAGCTTAGGCGCGGGGGCCTACAATGAGCAGTTCTTC.

V and J are TRBV9 and TRBJ2-3; maybe TRBD2 (6 bases). V gave up 3 bases and J gave up 0 bases, with 11 bases separating them. Germline-derived CDR1 and CDR2 are SGDLS and YYNGEE. There are 15 residues in the CDR3. DNA for the CDR3: TGTGCCAGCAGCGCATTCGGGAGAAGCACAGATACGCAGTATTTT. Its protein is CASSAFGRSTDTQYF.

The chain joins TRBV6-1 to TRBJ2-3; 9 bases match TRBD1. The CDR3 has 15 amino acids. V gave up 1 base and J gave up 5 bases; unmatched junction bases: 4. CDR1 is MNHNS, CDR2 SASEGT, per germline. The CDR3 DNA reads as TGTGCCAGCAGTGAAGTTAGGACAGGGGTAGATACGCAGTATTTT. Amino acids: CASSEVRTGVDTQYF.

The rearrangement links TRBV4-1 to TRBJ1-3; no firm D call. Germline assignment: CDR1 MGHRA and CDR2 YSYEKL. CDR3 length equals 15 residues. Trimming removed 0 bases from V and 3 bases from J, with 9 bases in between. The CDR3 DNA reads TGCGCCAGCAGCCAAGATGGCACATTTGGAAACACCATATATTTT. Protein: CASSQDGTFGNTIYF.

The J gene is TRBJ1-1, the V gene TRBV28; 8 nucleotides line up with TRBD1. Losses at the gene ends were 5 bases for V and 0 bases for J; bases not matched to a gene: 5. There are 15 residues in the CDR3. CDR1 and CDR2 from the germline V gene are MDHEN and SYDVKM. The CDR3 DNA follows: TGTGCCAGCAGTACTCCAGGGGGCTTGAACACTGAAGCTTTCTTT. Its translation: CASSTPGGLNTEAFF. Complete variable domain (other parts from reference TRBV28 and TRBJ1-1): DVKVTQSSRYLVKRTGEKVFLECVQDMDHENMFWYRQDPGLGLRLIYFSYDVKMKEKGDIPEGYSVSREKKERFSLILESASTNQTSMYLCASSTPGGLNTEAFFGQGTRLTVV.

The chain links TRBV15 to TRBJ2-1, with 11 bases matching TRBD2. The trim removed 3 bases at V and 12 bases at J, leaving 7 bases unmatched. Germline V gives CDR1 LNHNV, CDR2 YYDKDF (reference sequence). The CDR3 loop spans 14 amino acids. The CDR3 spells CATSSGTSGTWQFF. The CDR3 nucleotides read TGTGCCACCAGCAGCGGGACTAGCGGCACTTGGCAGTTCTTC.

J is TRBJ2-2 and V is TRBV3-1 (or the pseudogene TRBV3-2); 8 nucleotides agree with TRBD2. CDR1 is LGHDT and CDR2 is YNNKEL in the germline V gene (reference sequence). The CDR3 covers 13 residues. V shed 7 bases, J shed 4 bases, and the junction held 2 bases outside the gene matches. CDR3 protein: CASKAGVTGELFF. In DNA, the CDR3 is TGTGCCAGCAAAGCGGGAGTCACCGGGGAGCTGTTTTTT.

This clone was seen a few times. The chain has TRBV2 and TRBJ1-1, with TRBD1 as a possible D gene (6 bases). This CDR3 has 14 amino acids. The germline gives CDR1 SNHLY, CDR2 FYNNEI. Trimming took off 1 base at V and 1 base at J, with 7 bases between the two ends. CDR3 protein: CASSEGGPNTEAFF. CDR3 nucleotide sequence: TGTGCCAGCAGTGAAGGGGGGCCGAACACTGAAGCTTTCTTT.

Concerning this clone itself: No DNA is shown, since the ends of the CDR3 on it are uncertain; the CDR3 is the one TCRdb lists. V gene TRBV6-5 combines with J gene TRBJ2-7; the table's TRBD2 call for D was not verified on the DNA. The V gene's germline CDR1 is MNHEY and CDR2 SVGAGI. The CDR3 has 13 residues if both end residues are counted. CDR3 sequence reads: CASILGVRSEQYF.

The chain uses TRBV5-1 and TRBJ1-4; 8 bases agree with TRBD1. Germline V gene sequence: CDR1 SGHRS, CDR2 YFSETQ. V lost 0 bases to trimming and J lost 8 bases; unmatched junction nucleotides: 3. The CDR3 has 14 amino acids. CDR3 bases: TGCGCCAGCAGCTTGGGGACAGGGATAGAAAAACTGTTTTTT. Translation: CASSLGTGIEKLFF.

The chain employs TRBV28 and TRBJ1-5, with 7 nucleotides matching TRBD1. Germline-derived CDR1 and CDR2 are MDHEN and SYDVKM. The CDR3 sequence is 18 residues long. V was pared by 3 bases and J by 1 base, with 12 bases of the junction left unmatched. In DNA form, the CDR3 reads TGTGCCAGCAGTTTTTGGTCCCCGACAGGGAGGAGCAATCAGCCCCAGCATTTT. The encoded protein is CASSFWSPTGRSNQPQHF. Complete variable domain (other parts from reference TRBV28 and TRBJ1-5): DVKVTQSSRYLVKRTGEKVFLECVQDMDHENMFWYRQDPGLGLRLIYFSYDVKMKEKGDIPEGYSVSREKKERFSLILESASTNQTSMYLCASSFWSPTGRSNQPQHFGDGTRLSIL.

J is TRBJ1-2 and V is TRBV10-3; TRBD1 matches 9 bases. Germline-derived CDR1 and CDR2 are ENHRY and SYGVKD. The V and J ends lost 10 bases and 7 bases, in that order; junction bases with no gene match: 10. The CDR3 is made up of 13 amino acids. The CDR3 DNA is TGTGCCACCACGACAGGGGGTCAGGTTGGCTACACCTTC. Translating it yields CATTTGGQVGYTF.

The rearrangement links TRBV9 to TRBJ1-1; 7 bases are a match to TRBD1. The CDR3 has 14 amino acids. Germline trimming cut 4 bases from V and 4 bases from J; bases unmatched to any gene: 7. Germline V CDR1 and CDR2: SGDLS, YYNGEE. This CDR3 is CASSKYRGSTEAFF. The DNA for the CDR3 is TGTGCCAGCAGCAAGTACAGGGGAAGCACTGAAGCTTTCTTT. Together with reference TRBV9 and TRBJ1-1, the CDR3 gives the full variable domain: DSGVTQTPKHLITATGQRVTLRCSPRSGDLSVYWYQQSLDQGLQFLIQYYNGEERAKGNILERFSAQQFPDLHSELNLSSLELGDSALYFCASSKYRGSTEAFFGQGTRLTVV.

In this sample, this clone turned up once. The chain couples TRBV9 to TRBJ2-3; D unresolved. The ends were cut back, 0 bases at V and 6 bases at J, with 14 bases in the middle. CDR1 is SGDLS, CDR2 YYNGEE, per germline. This CDR3 is built from 15 residues. The CDR3 nucleotides read TGTGCCAGCAGCGTAGGAGTCTATCCTTCGGATACGCAGTATTTT. Residues: CASSVGVYPSDTQYF.

The V call is TRBV6-2 or TRBV6-3, the J call TRBJ1-6, with D maybe TRBD1 (6 bases). This CDR3 comprises 18 residues. Trimming cost V 0 bases and J 9 bases, with 21 bases left between them. The germline CDR1 and CDR2 sequences are MNHEY and SVGEGT. Here the CDR3 DNA reads TGTGCCAGCAGTTACTCTCTGGGACACACGGAAAACCCTTCACCCCTCCACTTT. This codes for CASSYSLGHTENPSPLHF.

The sample holds a few counts of this clone. The V gene is TRBV27, the J gene TRBJ2-2; 8 bases fit TRBD1. The CDR3 is made up of 15 amino acids. The junction had 14 bases not matched to a gene; V was cut back by 11 bases and J by 6 bases. Germline CDR1 is MNHEY and CDR2 is SMNVEV (reference sequence). DNA of the CDR3: TGTGCCGCCAGCACCAATCCGGACAGGGCCGGGGAGCTGTTTTTT. This sequence encodes CAASTNPDRAGELFF.